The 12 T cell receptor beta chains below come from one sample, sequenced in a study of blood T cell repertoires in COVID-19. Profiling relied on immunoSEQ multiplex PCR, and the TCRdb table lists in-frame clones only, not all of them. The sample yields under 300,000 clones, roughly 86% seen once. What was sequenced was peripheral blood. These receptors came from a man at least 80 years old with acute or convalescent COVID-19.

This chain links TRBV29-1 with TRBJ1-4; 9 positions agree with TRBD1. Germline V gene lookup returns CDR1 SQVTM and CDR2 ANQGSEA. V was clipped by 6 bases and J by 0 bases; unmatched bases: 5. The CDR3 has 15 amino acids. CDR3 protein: CSVGTGMTTNEKLFF. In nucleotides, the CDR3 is TGCAGCGTGGGGACAGGGATGACAACTAATGAAAAACTGTTTTTT.

Written as DNA, the CDR3 is TGTGCCAGCAGCTTAGACGGGGGAATCTCTGAGACCCAGTACTTC. As protein: CASSLDGGISETQYF. The gene calls are TRBV7-9 and TRBJ2-5; tentative D call: TRBD2 (6 bases). V was trimmed by 1 base and J by 5 bases, leaving 14 bases between them. CDR1 is SEHNR, CDR2 FQNEAQ, per germline (reference sequence). The CDR3 contains 15 residues.

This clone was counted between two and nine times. CDR3 in amino acids: CATTGTQGYEKLFF. The CDR3 bases are TGTGCCACCACCGGAACTCAGGGCTATGAAAAACTGTTTTTT. The V call is TRBV15, the J call TRBJ1-4; maybe TRBD1 (5 bases). Germline loops: CDR1 LNHNV, CDR2 YYDKDF (reference sequence). This CDR3 contains 14 residues. Trimming left V 7 bases short and J 6 bases short, with 15 bases between.

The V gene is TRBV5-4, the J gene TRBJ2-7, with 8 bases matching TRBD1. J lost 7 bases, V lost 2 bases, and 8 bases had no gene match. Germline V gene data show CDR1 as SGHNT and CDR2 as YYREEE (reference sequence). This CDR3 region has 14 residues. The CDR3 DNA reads TGTGCCAGCAGCTTTCAGACAGGGGACCCTGAGCAGTACTTC. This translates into CASSFQTGDPEQYF.

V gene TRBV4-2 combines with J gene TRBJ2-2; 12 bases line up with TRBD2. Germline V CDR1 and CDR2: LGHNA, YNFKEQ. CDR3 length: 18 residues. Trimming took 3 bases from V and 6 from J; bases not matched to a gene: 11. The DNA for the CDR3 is TGTGCCAGCAGCCAGAGGGCCCCTAGCGGGAGGGGAGCCGGGGAGCTGTTTTTT. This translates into CASSQRAPSGRGAGELFF.

CDR3 protein: CASTLGGQGSTGELFF. Here the CDR3 DNA reads TGTGCCAGCACCCTGGGAGGACAGGGTTCCACCGGGGAGCTGTTTTTT. The chain is built from TRBV11-3 and TRBJ2-2; 8 nucleotides align to TRBD1. The germline V gene encodes CDR1 SGHNT and CDR2 YENEEA. J lost 4 bases, V lost 7 bases, and 11 bases had no gene match. The CDR3 is 16 amino acids. Using reference TRBV11-3 and TRBJ2-2 for the parts outside the CDR3, the full variable domain is EAGVVQSPRYKIIEKKQPVAFWCNPISGHNTLYWYLQNLGQGPELLIRYENEEAVDDSQLPKDRFSAERLKGVDSTLKIQPAELGDSAVYLCASTLGGQGSTGELFFGEGSRLTVL.

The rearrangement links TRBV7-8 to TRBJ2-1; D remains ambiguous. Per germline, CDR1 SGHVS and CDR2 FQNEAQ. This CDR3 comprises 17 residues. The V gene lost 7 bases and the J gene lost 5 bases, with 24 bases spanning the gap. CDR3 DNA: TGTGCCAGCAACCCTTTCCGGGTGAGCCCCATCAACAATGAGCAGTTCTTC. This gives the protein CASNPFRVSPINNEQFF.

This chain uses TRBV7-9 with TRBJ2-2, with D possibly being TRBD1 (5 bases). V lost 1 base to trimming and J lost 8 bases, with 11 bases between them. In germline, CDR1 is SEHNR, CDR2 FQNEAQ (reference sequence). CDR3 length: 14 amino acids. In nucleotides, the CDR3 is TGTGCCAGCAGCTTAGAAGTCAGGGCTGGGGAGCTGTTTTTT. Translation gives CASSLEVRAGELFF.

CDR3 in amino acids: CTSSQAAREAFF. The CDR3 DNA reads as TGCACCAGCAGCCAAGCGGCCAGGGAAGCTTTCTTT. The chain is built from TRBV1 and TRBJ1-1; the D call of TRBD1 is as the table states it, not checked on the DNA. TRBV1 is a recognized pseudogene. The CDR3 extends over 12 amino acids.

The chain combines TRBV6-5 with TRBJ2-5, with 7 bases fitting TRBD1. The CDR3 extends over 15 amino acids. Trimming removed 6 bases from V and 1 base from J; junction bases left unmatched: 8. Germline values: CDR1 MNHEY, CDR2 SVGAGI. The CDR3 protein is CASRPPGQSQETQYF. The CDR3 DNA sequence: TGTGCCAGCAGACCTCCGGGACAGAGCCAAGAGACCCAGTACTTC.

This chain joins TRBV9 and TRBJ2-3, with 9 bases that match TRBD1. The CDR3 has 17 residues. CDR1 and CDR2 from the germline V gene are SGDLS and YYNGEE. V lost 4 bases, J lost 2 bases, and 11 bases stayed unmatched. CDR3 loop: CASSFPRGQGYTDTQYF. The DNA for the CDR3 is TGTGCCAGCAGCTTCCCGAGGGGACAGGGTTACACAGATACGCAGTATTTT.

The CDR3 sequence is CASSLAGGNQPQHF. DNA of the CDR3: TGTGCCAGCAGCTTGGCCGGAGGGAATCAGCCCCAGCATTTT. V gene TRBV5-5 combines with J gene TRBJ1-5; D gene uncertain. CDR1 SGHKS and CDR2 YYEKEE come from the germline V gene (reference sequence). V was trimmed by 0 bases and J by 4 bases, leaving 8 bases between them. The CDR3 runs to 14 residues.